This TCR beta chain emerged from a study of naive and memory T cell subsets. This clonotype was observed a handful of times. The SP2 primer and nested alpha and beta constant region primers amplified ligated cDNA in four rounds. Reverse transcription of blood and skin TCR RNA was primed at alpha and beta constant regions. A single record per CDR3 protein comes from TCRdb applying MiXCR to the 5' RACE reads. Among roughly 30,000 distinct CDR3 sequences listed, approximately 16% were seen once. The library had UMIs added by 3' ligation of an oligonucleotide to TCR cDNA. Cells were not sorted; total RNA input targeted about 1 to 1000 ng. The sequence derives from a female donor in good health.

The CDR3, as DNA: TGTGCCAGCAGCAAAGACGCGACAGGGCTCTATGGCTACACCTTC. As protein: CASSKDATGLYGYTF. This chain connects TRBV21-1 to TRBJ1-2; the D call of TRBD1 is as the table states it, not checked on the DNA. TRBV21-1 is reported as a pseudogene. The CDR3 runs 15 residues.